Given below is one T cell receptor beta chain in context. In germline, CDR1 is LNHDA, CDR2 SQIVND (reference sequence). CDR3 length: 19 amino acids. Trimming at V came to 9 bases and at J to 0 bases, leaving 11 bases not matched to a gene. Measured with immunoSEQ multiplex PCR; TCRdb has only the in-frame clones, and not every one. Of under 350,000 clones in the sample, 86% were seen once. These data are taken from a study of blood T cell repertoires in COVID-19. Study background: The United States, Italy and Spain supplied acute and convalescent COVID-19 samples.

The sample taken for sequencing was PBMCs or T cells enriched from blood (not recorded which). This TCR came from a man aged 25 to 40 who had recovered from COVID-19. The J gene is TRBJ2-1, the V gene TRBV19; TRBD2 agrees at 16 bases. The CDR3 sequence is CARAAHGTSGGASYNEQFF. The CDR3 DNA follows: TGTGCCAGGGCCGCCCATGGGACTAGCGGGGGGGCCTCCTACAATGAGCAGTTCTTC.